This entry lists 2 T cell receptor beta chains sequenced from one sample in a study of graft-versus-host responses after intestinal transplantation. Their target antigens are unknown. TCRdb's copy holds only in-frame clones and misses some; the assay was immunoSEQ multiplex PCR. The sample includes under 150,000 clones, approximately 95% of them seen just once. Source: unstimulated CD8+ T cells sorted from spleen or lymph node cells, taken before intestinal transplant. The receptors come from a human donor who received an intestinal transplant.

The chain is built from TRBV5-6 and TRBJ2-7; the match to TRBD2 covers 9 bases. The V and J ends lost 1 base and 6 bases, in that order; junction bases with no gene match: 8. CDR3 length equals 15 residues. Germline values: CDR1 SGHDT, CDR2 YYEEEE. CDR3 amino acids: CASSLLLAGFGEQYF. CDR3 nucleotides: TGTGCCAGCAGCTTGTTGCTAGCGGGGTTCGGCGAGCAGTACTTC.

The table lists this clone with a count of one. V and J are TRBV4-3 and TRBJ1-2, with 9 positions matching TRBD1. The CDR3 is 15 residues long. The germline V gene has CDR1 LGHNA and CDR2 YSLEER. With 4 bases clipped from V and 6 bases from J, the junction kept 9 bases outside the gene matches. CDR3 loop: CASSRSTGGADGYTF. In DNA form, the CDR3 reads TGCGCCAGCAGCCGGTCTACAGGGGGCGCGGATGGCTACACCTTC.